These 9 T cell receptor beta chains came from one sample sequenced in a study of cytomegalovirus exposure and HLA in healthy donors (dated by TCRdb to the late 2010s). Library preparation was by the immunoSEQ multiplex PCR assay. For the multiplex PCR, a mixture combining 60 forward primers for TCR Vbeta segments and 13 reverse primers for TCR Jbeta segments was used. TCRdb retrieved this table from immuneACCESS and kept in-frame rearrangements only. Not all clones are present; in checked studies, unresolved V genes account for under half, and no reason is known for the remainder. This sample has about 170,000 clones in its table, and about 80% of those were observed once. The top ten constitute more than 2% of the sample. Sequenced: PBMCs. The source of these receptors is a woman aged 30 to 39 in good health and CMV-seropositive.

CDR3 DNA: TGTGCCAGCAGGCCTGAGACAGGCAACTATGGCTACACCTTC. Translated: CASRPETGNYGYTF. The rearrangement joins TRBV5-6 to TRBJ1-2; a weak D match, TRBD1 (6 bases). The CDR3 loop spans 14 amino acids. The germline gives CDR1 SGHDT, CDR2 YYEEEE. V shed 5 bases and J shed 2 bases, with 13 bases lying between them.

Only a few counts were recorded for this clone. The CDR3 nucleotides are TGTGCCAGTTCTCAGACTACGATACCCTACGAGCAGTACTTC. Protein sequence: CASSQTTIPYEQYF. The chain recombines TRBV19 with TRBJ2-7; possible D gene TRBD2, 5 bases. The germline gives CDR1 LNHDA, CDR2 SQIVND (reference sequence). There are 14 residues in the CDR3. V lost 8 bases, J lost 2 bases, and 16 bases lay in between.

A word on this clone: Other DNA sequences in this sample translate to the same CDR3. The chain has TRBV27 and TRBJ2-2; no reliable D call. Per the germline V gene, CDR1 is MNHEY and CDR2 is SMNVEV (reference sequence). Trimming cost V 6 bases and J 2 bases, with 7 bases left between them. The CDR3 is made up of 13 amino acids. This CDR3 is CASSLLNTGELFF. In nucleotides, the CDR3 is TGTGCCAGCAGCCTGTTAAACACCGGGGAGCTGTTTTTT.

This clone turned up a few times. The chain joins TRBV25-1 to TRBJ1-2, with D maybe TRBD1 (5 bases). CDR1 and CDR2 (germline): MGHDK, SYGVNS. This CDR3 region has 14 residues. Trimming pared 3 bases from V and 2 bases from J, leaving 10 bases between. CDR3 coding DNA: TGTGCCAGCAGTGAGGCGACAGACAACTATGGCTACACCTTC. This sequence encodes CASSEATDNYGYTF.

DNA of the CDR3: TGCGCCAGCAGGCCCCCGGGACAGACTAACTATGGCTACACCTTC. Amino acid sequence: CASRPPGQTNYGYTF. The V call is TRBV4-1, the J call TRBJ1-2, with TRBD1 matching 7 bases. V trimming: 6 bases; J trimming: 0 bases; junction bases outside the gene matches: 7. Germline assignment: CDR1 MGHRA and CDR2 YSYEKL. This CDR3 has 15 residues.

This clone was recorded only once. The J gene is TRBJ1-2, the V gene TRBV30, with 7 bases fitting TRBD1. The CDR3 runs to 14 residues. V shed 0 bases, J shed 8 bases, and the junction held 9 bases outside the gene matches. Germline V gene lookup returns CDR1 GTSNPN and CDR2 SVGIG (reference sequence). The CDR3 here is CAWSVTGVVWGYTF. In DNA, the CDR3 is TGTGCCTGGAGTGTAACAGGGGTGGTGTGGGGCTACACCTTC.

The chain joins TRBV28 to TRBJ2-2; D is uncertain. This CDR3 is 15 amino acids long. The germline gives CDR1 MDHEN, CDR2 SYDVKM. V was shortened by 6 bases and J by 4 bases, with 15 bases between the two germline ends. The CDR3 loop is CASSPPAASTGELFF. CDR3 DNA sequence: TGTGCCAGCAGCCCGCCGGCGGCGAGCACCGGGGAGCTGTTTTTT.

The rearrangement links TRBV27 to TRBJ1-2, with D perhaps TRBD1 (5 bases). Between the trimmed V and J ends, which lost 3 bases and 8 bases, there was a span of 13 bases. The CDR3 totals 13 residues. Germline V gene lookup returns CDR1 MNHEY and CDR2 SMNVEV (reference sequence). CDR3 nucleotide sequence: TGTGCCAGCAGTTTCCTAAGGGGATACGGCTACACCTTC. It translates to CASSFLRGYGYTF.

The chain employs TRBV9 and TRBJ2-7; 13 positions agree with TRBD2. J lost 4 bases, V lost 0 bases, and 10 bases had no gene match. The CDR3 extends over 18 amino acids. Per germline, CDR1 SGDLS and CDR2 YYNGEE. The CDR3 is CASSVDPGTSGILYEQYF. The CDR3 DNA reads as TGTGCCAGCAGCGTAGATCCGGGGACTAGCGGGATCCTATACGAGCAGTACTTC.